These 28 T cell receptor beta chains were sequenced from one sample in a study of technical replicates of blood from several donors. Sequenced by immunoSEQ multiplex PCR; TCRdb stores in-frame clones only, minus some. This sample has 50,000 to 65,000 clones, with roughly 90% found just once. The sample was PBMCs. These receptors all come from a human donor in good health. Some clones in this sample may be carry-over from other donors' samples.

This chain uses TRBV7-3 with TRBJ2-1; 9 nucleotides line up with TRBD2. The trim removed 3 bases at V and 9 bases at J, leaving 6 bases unmatched. CDR3 length: 14 amino acids. Per the germline V gene, CDR1 is SGHTA and CDR2 is FQGTGA. The CDR3 DNA sequence: TGTGCCAGCAGCTTGACGCGGGAGGGAACTGAGCAGTTCTTC. It encodes CASSLTREGTEQFF.

This rearrangement joins TRBV2 to TRBJ2-5, with a possible D match to TRBD2 (6 bases). Trimming cost V 5 bases and J 4 bases, with 17 bases left between them. CDR3 length equals 15 residues. Germline CDR1 reads SNHLY; CDR2 reads FYNNEI. CDR3 region: CASSSLWGERETQYF. CDR3 DNA: TGTGCCAGCAGTAGTCTGTGGGGGGAAAGAGAGACCCAGTACTTC.

The V gene is TRBV27, the J gene TRBJ2-5, with TRBD2 matching over 13 bases. J lost 2 bases, V lost 5 bases, and 8 bases had no gene match. The CDR3 extends over 17 amino acids. In germline, CDR1 is MNHEY, CDR2 SMNVEV (reference sequence). The CDR3 nucleotides are TGTGCCAGCAGTCCTTTCGGACTAGCGGGAGCTCAAGAGACCCAGTACTTC. It encodes CASSPFGLAGAQETQYF.

The rearrangement links TRBV12-5 to TRBJ2-7; 8 bases align to TRBD2. The CDR3 has 15 amino acids. After removal of 0 bases from V and 4 bases from J, the junction contained 5 bases not matched to a gene. CDR1 is LGHNT, CDR2 FRNRAP, per germline. The CDR3 sequence is CASGLVLAGGYEQYF. The CDR3 DNA follows: TGTGCTAGTGGTTTGGTACTGGCGGGGGGTTACGAGCAGTACTTC. Looking up the rest from reference TRBV12-5 and TRBJ2-7 gives the full variable domain: DARVTQTPRHKVTEMGQEVTMRCQPILGHNTVFWYRQTMMQGLELLAYFRNRAPLDDSGMPKDRFSAEMPDATLATLKIQPSEPRDSAVYFCASGLVLAGGYEQYFGPGTRLTVT.

This clone occurred once. This chain uses TRBV9 with TRBJ2-7; 10 bases map to TRBD2. Looked up from germline, CDR1 is SGDLS and CDR2 is YYNGEE. CDR3 size: 15 residues. With V trimmed by 3 bases and J by 5 bases, 8 bases remained unmatched. As DNA, the CDR3 is TGTGCCAGCAGCGCTTCTAGCGGGAGTAGGGACGAGCAGTACTTC. It encodes CASSASSGSRDEQYF.

J is TRBJ2-7 and V is TRBV4-3, with 7 bases identical to TRBD1. This CDR3 has 15 residues. The germline CDR1 and CDR2 sequences are LGHNA and YSLEER. Trimming cost V 0 bases and J 4 bases; bases outside gene matches: 6. CDR3 sequence (DNA): TGCGCCAGCAGCCAAGAGCCAGGGGGTGGGTACGAGCAGTACTTC. Translating it yields CASSQEPGGGYEQYF.

The chain links TRBV19 to TRBJ2-7, with D perhaps TRBD1 (7 bases). Germline CDR1 is LNHDA and CDR2 is SQIVND (reference sequence). Trimming left V 5 bases short and J 5 bases short, with 13 bases between. This CDR3 contains 13 residues. The DNA of the CDR3 is TGTGCCAGTAGTTTCAGGGGGAGGAACGAGCAGTACTTC. This gives the protein CASSFRGRNEQYF. The variable domain in full, with the rest retrieved from reference TRBV19 and TRBJ2-7, is DGGITQSPKYLFRKEGQNVTLSCEQNLNHDAMYWYRQDPGQGLRLIYYSQIVNDFQKGDIAEGYSVSREKKESFPLTVTSAQKNPTAFYLCASSFRGRNEQYFGPGTRLTVT.

J is TRBJ1-3 and V is TRBV25-1; D is undetermined. CDR3 length: 15 residues. V dropped 3 bases and J dropped 0 bases, with 9 bases sitting between them. CDR1 is MGHDK and CDR2 is SYGVNS in the germline V gene. In DNA form, the CDR3 reads TGTGCCAGCAGTGATTGGCAGGCCTCTGGAAACACCATATATTTT. Amino acid sequence: CASSDWQASGNTIYF.

The chain carries TRBV30 and TRBJ1-3; D uncertain. Germline CDR1 reads GTSNPN; CDR2 reads SVGIG (reference sequence). V dropped 1 base and J dropped 0 bases, with 7 bases sitting between them. The length of the CDR3 is 14 residues. The CDR3 spells CAWSGLSSGNTIYF. The CDR3 DNA sequence: TGTGCCTGGAGTGGACTTAGCTCTGGAAACACCATATATTTT.

The genes are TRBV6-1 and TRBJ2-5; 9 positions agree with TRBD1. CDR3 length equals 16 residues. Germline lookup yields CDR1 MNHNS and CDR2 SASEGT. Trimming removed 0 bases from V and 4 bases from J; junction bases left unmatched: 6. This CDR3 is CASSEAGGQGAETQYF. DNA for the CDR3: TGTGCCAGCAGTGAAGCGGGGGGACAGGGTGCAGAGACCCAGTACTTC.

The chain combines TRBV6-6 with TRBJ1-3, with D possibly TRBD1 on 6 matching bases. Between the trimmed V and J ends, which lost 6 bases and 4 bases, there was a span of 10 bases. Germline CDR1 is MNHNY and CDR2 is SVGAGI (reference sequence). The CDR3 has 13 residues. The CDR3 reads CASSPGQGNTIYF. As DNA, the CDR3 is TGTGCCAGCAGCCCCGGACAGGGAAACACCATATATTTT.

The J gene is TRBJ1-5, the V gene TRBV27; TRBD1 matches at 10 bases. Germline values: CDR1 MNHEY, CDR2 SMNVEV (reference sequence). This CDR3 has 16 amino acids. V dropped 5 bases and J dropped 9; count of bases not matched to a gene: 13. The CDR3 nucleotides are TGTGCCAGCAGTCCCTGGGACAGGGGAGTCTCGTCGCCCCAGCATTTT. As protein: CASSPWDRGVSSPQHF.

The chain employs TRBV30 and TRBJ2-5; 10 nucleotides match TRBD2. Trimming cost V 4 bases and J 4 bases; bases outside gene matches: 9. Germline lookup yields CDR1 GTSNPN and CDR2 SVGIG (reference sequence). The CDR3 is 15 residues long. In DNA, the CDR3 is TGTGCCTGGAAGGGCCGGTTAGCGGGGGGAGAGACCCAGTACTTC. This gives the protein CAWKGRLAGGETQYF.

The rearrangement links TRBV7-9 to TRBJ1-6; tentative D call: TRBD1 (5 bases). V was pared by 1 base and J by 10 bases, with 11 bases between. The CDR3 spans 14 residues. Per germline, CDR1 SEHNR and CDR2 FQNEAQ (reference sequence). The CDR3 DNA reads TGTGCCAGCAGCTTAGGTGGGGCTGAGTCACCCCTCCACTTT. Translated: CASSLGGAESPLHF.

This rearrangement joins TRBV28 to TRBJ1-1; the D gene is possibly TRBD1 (5 bases). V lost 8 bases to trimming and J lost 0 bases, with 10 bases between them. CDR1 MDHEN and CDR2 SYDVKM come from the germline V gene. The CDR3 has 13 amino acids. The CDR3 bases are TGTGCCAGCGTTAGACAGCTGAACACTGAAGCTTTCTTT. Its translation is CASVRQLNTEAFF.

The V gene is TRBV4-2, the J gene TRBJ2-1; perhaps TRBD2 as D (6 bases). V was trimmed by 0 bases and J by 12 bases, leaving 15 bases between them. Germline CDR1 and CDR2: LGHNA and YNFKEQ. The CDR3 length is 14 residues. CDR3 protein: CASSQEPDAGRQFF. The DNA of the CDR3 is TGTGCCAGCAGCCAAGAACCGGACGCGGGAAGGCAGTTCTTC.

The CDR3 loop is CASSDPGQANNEQFF. CDR3 sequence (DNA): TGTGCCAGCAGTGATCCGGGACAGGCCAACAATGAGCAGTTCTTC. The chain combines TRBV25-1 with TRBJ2-1, with 8 bases aligning to TRBD1. The CDR3 runs 15 residues. Germline-derived CDR1 and CDR2 are MGHDK and SYGVNS. Trimming took 3 bases from V and 5 from J; bases not matched to a gene: 6.

The V and J genes are TRBV5-6 and TRBJ1-5, with 10 bases lining up with TRBD1. Germline CDR1 SGHDT, CDR2 YYEEEE. There are 16 residues in the CDR3. Unmatched junction bases numbered 6, after V lost 1 base and J lost 5 bases. In DNA form, the CDR3 reads TGTGCCAGCAGCTTGTGGGGACAGGGGTTTCATCAGCCCCAGCATTTT. The encoded protein is CASSLWGQGFHQPQHF.

The rearrangement links TRBV27 to TRBJ2-2, with TRBD1 identical over 10 bases. This CDR3 comprises 18 residues. The V and J ends lost 7 bases and 7 bases, in that order; junction bases with no gene match: 18. Germline V lookup: CDR1 MNHEY, CDR2 SMNVEV (reference sequence). The CDR3 reads CASTPGQGRPGFYGELFF. DNA of the CDR3: TGTGCCAGCACTCCGGGACAGGGGCGCCCCGGGTTCTACGGGGAGCTGTTTTTT.

The gene calls are TRBV30 and TRBJ1-2; TRBD1 matches at 10 bases. The CDR3 sequence is 16 residues long. Germline V gene data show CDR1 as GTSNPN and CDR2 as SVGIG (reference sequence). The V segment lost 3 bases and the J segment 5 bases; nucleotides outside the gene matches: 12. This CDR3 reads CAWSLKGTGAWYGYTF. DNA for the CDR3: TGTGCCTGGAGCTTAAAGGGGACAGGGGCGTGGTATGGCTACACCTTC. Looking up the rest from reference TRBV30 and TRBJ1-2 gives the full variable domain: SQTIHQWPATLVQPVGSPLSLECTVEGTSNPNLYWYRQAAGRGLQLLFYSVGIGQISSEVPQNLSASRPQDRQFILSSKKLLLSDSGFYLCAWSLKGTGAWYGYTFGSGTRLTVV.

The gene calls are TRBV6-5 and TRBJ1-1; TRBD1 might be the D (5 bases). The CDR3 is 15 amino acids. V was trimmed by 0 bases and J by 1 base, leaving 9 bases between them. Germline assignment: CDR1 MNHEY and CDR2 SVGAGI. CDR3 loop: CASSYSAGPNTEAFF. The CDR3 DNA sequence: TGTGCCAGCAGTTACTCTGCAGGGCCGAACACTGAAGCTTTCTTT.

This clone has more than one count but fewer than ten. The chain carries TRBV2 and TRBJ2-7, with D tentatively TRBD1 (5 bases). The CDR3 has 13 amino acids. CDR1 is SNHLY, CDR2 FYNNEI, per germline. Trimming cost V 6 bases and J 1 base, with 10 bases left between them. This CDR3 is CASRTDGSYEQYF. CDR3 DNA: TGTGCCAGCAGGACAGACGGGTCCTACGAGCAGTACTTC.

The V call is TRBV4-1, the J call TRBJ2-3; D possibly corresponds to TRBD1 (7 bases). Trimming pared 5 bases from V and 4 bases from J, leaving 16 bases between. The V gene's germline CDR1 is MGHRA and CDR2 YSYEKL. CDR3 size: 15 residues. The CDR3 loop is CASSKLGGGSDTQYF. CDR3 nucleotides: TGCGCCAGCAGCAAGTTAGGAGGGGGCTCAGATACGCAGTATTTT.

The chain is built from TRBV7-2 and TRBJ2-7, with TRBD2 matching 7 bases. Trimming took 1 base from V and 6 from J; bases not matched to a gene: 9. The CDR3 runs to 15 residues. Germline assignment: CDR1 SGHTA and CDR2 FQGNSA. CDR3 loop: CASSLGPRGSGEQYF. The CDR3 nucleotides are TGTGCCAGCAGCTTAGGACCGCGGGGGAGTGGCGAGCAGTACTTC.

The chain combines TRBV25-1 with TRBJ2-3, with D maybe TRBD1 (5 bases). Germline CDR1 and CDR2: MGHDK and SYGVNS. The CDR3 has 17 amino acids. The ends were cut back, 0 bases at V and 2 bases at J, with 15 bases in the middle. CDR3 bases: TGTGCCAGCAGTGAATACGGAGACAGCAGGTCCACAGATACGCAGTATTTT. This gives the protein CASSEYGDSRSTDTQYF.

CDR3 in DNA: TGTGCCAGCAGCCAGGGACAGGGAATCCCCACCGGGGAGCTGTTTTTT. Protein sequence: CASSQGQGIPTGELFF. V is TRBV6-6 and J is TRBJ2-2; TRBD1 aligns across 9 bases. The CDR3 has 16 residues. In germline, CDR1 is MNHNY, CDR2 SVGAGI (reference sequence). V trimming: 6 bases; J trimming: 4 bases; junction bases outside the gene matches: 9.

The rearrangement joins TRBV6-5 to TRBJ2-5; possible D gene TRBD2, 6 bases. Trimming stripped 7 bases from V and 4 bases from J, with 19 bases between. The CDR3 totals 15 residues. Germline loops: CDR1 MNHEY, CDR2 SVGAGI. The CDR3 sequence is CASTHKPEGGETQYF. The CDR3 DNA follows: TGTGCCAGCACCCACAAACCGGAGGGAGGAGAGACCCAGTACTTC.

The V call is TRBV10-3, the J call TRBJ2-7; 8 nucleotides line up with TRBD2. In germline, CDR1 is ENHRY, CDR2 SYGVKD. The CDR3 is 12 amino acids. V shed 10 bases and J 5 bases; nucleotides not matched to a gene: 7. The CDR3 loop is CATNPGGDEQYF. DNA for the CDR3: TGTGCCACCAACCCCGGGGGGGACGAGCAGTACTTC.